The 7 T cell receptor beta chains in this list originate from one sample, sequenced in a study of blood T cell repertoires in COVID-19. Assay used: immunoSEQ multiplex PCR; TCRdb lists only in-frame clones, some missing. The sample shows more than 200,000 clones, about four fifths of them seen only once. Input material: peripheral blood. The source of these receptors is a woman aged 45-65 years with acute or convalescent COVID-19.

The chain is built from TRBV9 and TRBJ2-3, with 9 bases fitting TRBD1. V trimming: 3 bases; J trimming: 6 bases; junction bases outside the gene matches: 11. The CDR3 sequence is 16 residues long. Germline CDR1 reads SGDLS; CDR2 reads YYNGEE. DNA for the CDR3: TGTGCCAGCAGCGCGGTCCCGGACAGGGGACGGGATACGCAGTATTTT. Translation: CASSAVPDRGRDTQYF.

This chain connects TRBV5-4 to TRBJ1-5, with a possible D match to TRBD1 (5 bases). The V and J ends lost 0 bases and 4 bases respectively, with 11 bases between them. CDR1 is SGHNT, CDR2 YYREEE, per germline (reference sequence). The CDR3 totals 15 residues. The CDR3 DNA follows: TGTGCCAGCAGCTTGGGGGGGGTCCTGAATCAGCCCCAGCATTTT. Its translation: CASSLGGVLNQPQHF. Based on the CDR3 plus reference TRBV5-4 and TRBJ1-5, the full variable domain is ETGVTQSPTHLIKTRGQQVTLRCSSQSGHNTVSWYQQALGQGPQFIFQYYREEENGRGNFPPRFSGLQFPNYSSELNVNALELDDSALYLCASSLGGVLNQPQHFGDGTRLSIL.

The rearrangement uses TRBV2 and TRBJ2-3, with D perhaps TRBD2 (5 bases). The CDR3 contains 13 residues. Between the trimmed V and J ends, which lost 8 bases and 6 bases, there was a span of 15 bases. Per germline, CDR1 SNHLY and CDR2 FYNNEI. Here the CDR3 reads CASLLEGLDTQYF. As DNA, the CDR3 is TGTGCCAGCCTACTTGAGGGCCTTGATACGCAGTATTTT.

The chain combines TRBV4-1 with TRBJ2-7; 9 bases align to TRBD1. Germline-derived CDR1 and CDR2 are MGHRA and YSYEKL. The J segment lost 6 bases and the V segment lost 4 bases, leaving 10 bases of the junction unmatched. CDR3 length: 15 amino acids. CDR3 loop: CASSLPGTGNVEQYF. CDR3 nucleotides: TGCGCCAGCAGCCTTCCCGGGACAGGGAATGTCGAGCAGTACTTC.

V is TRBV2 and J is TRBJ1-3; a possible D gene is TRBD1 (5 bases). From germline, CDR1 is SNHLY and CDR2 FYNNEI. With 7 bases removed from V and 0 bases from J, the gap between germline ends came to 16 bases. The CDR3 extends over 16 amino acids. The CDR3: CASNPGTSSSGNTIYF. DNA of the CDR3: TGTGCCAGCAATCCCGGGACTTCGAGCTCTGGAAACACCATATATTTT.

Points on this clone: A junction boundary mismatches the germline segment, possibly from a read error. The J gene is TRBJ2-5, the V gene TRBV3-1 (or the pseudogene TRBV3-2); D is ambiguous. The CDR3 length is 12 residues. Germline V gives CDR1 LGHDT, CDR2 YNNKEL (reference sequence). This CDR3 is CASSQVVETQYF. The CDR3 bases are TGTGCCAGCAGTCAAGTAGTAGAGACCCAGTACTTC.

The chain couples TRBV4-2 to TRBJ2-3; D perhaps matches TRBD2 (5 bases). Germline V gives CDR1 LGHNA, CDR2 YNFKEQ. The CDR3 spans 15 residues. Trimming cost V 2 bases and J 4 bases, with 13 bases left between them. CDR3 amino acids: CASSQTTGGADTQYF. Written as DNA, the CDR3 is TGTGCCAGCAGCCAAACTACCGGAGGAGCAGATACGCAGTATTTT.